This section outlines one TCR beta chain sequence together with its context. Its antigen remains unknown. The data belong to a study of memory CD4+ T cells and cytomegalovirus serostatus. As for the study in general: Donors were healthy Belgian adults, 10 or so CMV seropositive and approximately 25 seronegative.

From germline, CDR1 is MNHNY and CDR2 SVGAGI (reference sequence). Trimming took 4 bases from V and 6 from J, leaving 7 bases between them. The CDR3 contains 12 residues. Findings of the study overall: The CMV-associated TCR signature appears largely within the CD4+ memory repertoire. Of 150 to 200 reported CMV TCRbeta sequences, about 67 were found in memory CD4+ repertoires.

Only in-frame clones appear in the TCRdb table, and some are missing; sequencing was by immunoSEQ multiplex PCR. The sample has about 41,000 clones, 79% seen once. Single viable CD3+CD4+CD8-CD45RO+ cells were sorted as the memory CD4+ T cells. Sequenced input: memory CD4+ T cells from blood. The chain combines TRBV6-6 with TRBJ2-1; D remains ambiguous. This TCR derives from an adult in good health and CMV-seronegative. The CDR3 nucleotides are TGTGCCAGCAGTTTACCGGGCAATGAGCAGTTCTTC. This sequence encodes CASSLPGNEQFF.